Presented here are 12 T cell receptor beta chains from one specimen sequenced in a study of T cells in women clearing cervical HPV infection. Profiled with immunoSEQ multiplex PCR; TCRdb holds only in-frame clones, not every one. The table for this sample gives more than 20,000 clones. The specimen sequenced was blood buffy coat. These receptors were collected from a woman between 18 and 70 years old with a cervical HPV16 infection that either progressed to CIN3+ or cleared (not recorded which).

Details on this clone: Coverage ceases 3 residues before the CDR3 finishes, and the germline J gene fills in the end. This chain joins TRBV2 and TRBJ2-4, with a possible D match to TRBD2 (6 bases). V dropped 6 bases and J dropped 1 base, with 10 bases sitting between them. This CDR3 is 14 amino acids long. The germline gives CDR1 SNHLY, CDR2 FYNNEI. CDR3 bases read: TGTGCCAGCAGCCTCGGGACTGCCAAAAACATT. It specifies CASSLGTAKNI. The full CDR3 reads CASSLGTAKNIQYF.

Concerning this clone: The DNA ends 3 residues before the CDR3 does, and the rest of the CDR3 is filled in from the germline J gene. The chain is built from TRBV5-6 and TRBJ2-2; 7 positions agree with TRBD1. This CDR3 is 15 amino acids long. J lost 1 base, V lost 4 bases, and 4 bases had no gene match. Germline CDR1 reads SGHDT; CDR2 reads YYEEEE. Incomplete CDR3 DNA: TGTGCCAGCAGCCCTTGGACAGGGAACACCGGGGAG. Protein sequence: CASSPWTGNTGE. From start to end, the CDR3 is CASSPWTGNTGELFF.

About this clone: The DNA ends 3 residues before the CDR3 does, and the rest of the CDR3 is filled in from the germline J gene. Other DNA sequences within the sample encode an identical CDR3. This chain links TRBV19 with TRBJ2-5; 9 bases match TRBD1. Germline V CDR1 and CDR2: LNHDA, SQIVND (reference sequence). V dropped 9 bases and J dropped 4; count of bases not matched to a gene: 15. The CDR3 loop spans 16 amino acids. CDR3 protein: CASSFGTGGGGETQYF. Partial CDR3 DNA: TGTGCCAGCAGTTTCGGAACAGGGGGCGGAGGAGAGACC. Full variable domain (rest looked up from reference TRBV19 and TRBJ2-5): DGGITQSPKYLFRKEGQNVTLSCEQNLNHDAMYWYRQDPGQGLRLIYYSQIVNDFQKGDIAEGYSVSREKKESFPLTVTSAQKNPTAFYLCASSFGTGGGGETQYFGPGTRLLVL.

A word on this clone: The read stops 3 residues short of the end of the CDR3; the missing end is completed from the germline J gene. This chain links TRBV5-1 with TRBJ1-1; 7 bases agree with TRBD1. The V gene's germline CDR1 is SGHRS and CDR2 YFSETQ. The CDR3 runs 15 residues. V dropped 4 bases and J dropped 0; count of bases not matched to a gene: 6. Partial CDR3 DNA: TGCGCCAGCAGCGGTCCCGGGACAGTGAACACTGAA. Its translation: CASSGPGTVNTE. In full, the CDR3 reads CASSGPGTVNTEAFF.

Details on this clone: The read is 3 residues too short to cover the CDR3 end, so that end is filled in from the germline J gene. This chain joins TRBV20-1 and TRBJ1-3; TRBD1 is a possible D gene (5 bases). The V end lost 6 bases, the J end lost 0 bases, and 12 bases lay between the germline ends. The CDR3 contains 14 residues. Germline CDR1 is DFQATT and CDR2 is SNEGSKA (reference sequence). CDR3 in amino acids: CSAQGAVSGNTIYF. Partial CDR3 DNA: TGCAGTGCGCAAGGGGCGGTCTCTGGAAACACC.

The CDR3 DNA, read in part, is TGCGCCAGCAAGGCTAGCGGGAGGACAGATACG. Protein sequence: CASKASGRTDT. The CDR3 in full is CASKASGRTDTQYF. The gene calls are TRBV10-1 and TRBJ2-3; TRBD2 matches at 11 bases. With the read ending 3 residues before the CDR3 end, the germline J gene is used to fill in that end. The germline V gene encodes CDR1 WNHNN and CDR2 SYGVQD (reference sequence). CDR3 length equals 14 residues. Trimming at V came to 7 bases and at J to 3 bases, leaving 3 bases not matched to a gene.

About this clone: The read terminates 3 residues ahead of where the CDR3 ends, so the germline J gene completes it. J is TRBJ2-1 and V is TRBV4-2; 12 bases agree with TRBD2. The CDR3 extends over 16 amino acids. Trimming removed 3 bases from V and 7 bases from J; junction bases left unmatched: 7. The germline V gene has CDR1 LGHNA and CDR2 YNFKEQ. Here the CDR3 reads CASSQETSGSLNEQFF. The CDR3 bases that were read are TGTGCCAGCAGCCAGGAGACTAGCGGGAGCTTAAATGAG.

Remarks on this clone: The read gets to within 3 residues of the CDR3 end, and the germline J gene fills in the rest. V usage is TRBV20-1 and J usage is TRBJ1-3; D is uncertain. V was cut by 0 bases and J by 0 bases, with 12 bases left in between. CDR3 size: 16 residues. CDR1 and CDR2 (germline): DFQATT, SNEGSKA (reference sequence). The CDR3 DNA, read in part, is TGCAGTGCTAGAGATCGCGGAGTTTCCTCTGGAAACACC. Amino acid sequence: CSARDRGVSSGNT. Given in full, the CDR3 is CSARDRGVSSGNTIYF.

CDR3 protein: CASSLAATFYEQYF. The part of the CDR3 DNA that was read is TGTGCCAGCAGCTTGGCCGCGACTTTCTACGAG. The chain carries TRBV5-4 and TRBJ2-7; D unclear. The read terminates 3 residues ahead of where the CDR3 ends, so the germline J gene completes it. The V end was cut by 0 bases, the J end by 3 bases, with 10 bases between. The germline CDR1 and CDR2 sequences are SGHNT and YYREEE (reference sequence). The CDR3 runs to 14 residues. Based on the CDR3 plus reference TRBV5-4 and TRBJ2-7, the full variable domain is ETGVTQSPTHLIKTRGQQVTLRCSSQSGHNTVSWYQQALGQGPQFIFQYYREEENGRGNFPPRFSGLQFPNYSSELNVNALELDDSALYLCASSLAATFYEQYFGPGTRLTVT.

CDR3 DNA (partial): TGCGCCAGCAGCCAAGATTTCGGTGAG. Amino acids: CASSQDFGE. The entire CDR3 protein reads CASSQDFGEQFF. This chain uses TRBV4-1 with TRBJ2-1; D gene uncertain. The CDR3 end is not reached by the read, which stops 3 residues before it; the germline J gene fills it in. Trimming shortened V by 0 bases and J by 9 bases, and 6 bases separated the two germline ends. Germline CDR1 reads MGHRA; CDR2 reads YSYEKL. The CDR3 extends over 12 amino acids.

Concerning this clone: The CDR3 goes on 3 residues after the read ends, and that part is filled in from the germline J gene. The chain carries TRBV7-2 and TRBJ2-1, with 7 positions matching TRBD2. V gave up 2 bases and J gave up 7 bases; unmatched junction bases: 5. The CDR3 spans 14 residues. Germline V gene lookup returns CDR1 SGHTA and CDR2 FQGNSA. Incomplete CDR3 DNA: TGTGCCAGCAGCTTACTAGCGGATCGTAATGAG. Protein product: CASSLLADRNE. The full CDR3 protein is CASSLLADRNEQFF.

A note on this clone: Sequencing ends 3 residues short of the CDR3 end; the germline J gene provides the rest. The chain has TRBV11-2 and TRBJ1-1, with D possibly being TRBD1 (6 bases). Trimming pared 7 bases from V and 4 bases from J, leaving 16 bases between. Germline-derived CDR1 and CDR2 are SGHAT and FQNNGV. CDR3 length: 14 amino acids. Partial CDR3 DNA: TGTGCCAGCACCCCGTTAGACAGGATCACTGAA. Its protein product is CASTPLDRITE. The full CDR3 is CASTPLDRITEAFF. Full variable domain (remainder filled in from reference TRBV11-2 and TRBJ1-1): EAGVAQSPRYKIIEKRQSVAFWCNPISGHATLYWYQQILGQGPKLLIQFQNNGVVDDSQLPKDRFSAERLKGVDSTLKIQPAKLEDSAVYLCASTPLDRITEAFFGQGTRLTVV.